What follows are 9 T cell receptor beta chains derived from one specimen sequenced in a study of a mutant IDH1 vaccine in newly diagnosed glioma. The time point denotes: week 47, end of study. It was 300 ug of mutant IDH1 20-mer peptide that made up each vaccine dose, given with topical imiquimod. No antigens are known for them. The table came from immunoSEQ multiplex PCR; TCRdb's copy has only in-frame clones and leaves some out. Of 30,000 to 40,000 clones in the sample, 80% to 95% were seen once. The specimen comprised PBMCs, sampled from a glioma patient whose treatment included an IDH1 peptide vaccine. The receptors were sampled from a woman in her 40s with glioma.

The chain couples TRBV7-9 to TRBJ2-1, with unresolved D. Trimming pared 1 base from V and 0 bases from J, leaving 13 bases between. Germline V gene data show CDR1 as SEHNR and CDR2 as FQNEAQ (reference sequence). The CDR3 runs 17 residues. In DNA form, the CDR3 reads TGTGCCAGCAGCTTAGACCCGGACCATAGCTCCTACAATGAGCAGTTCTTC. Translation gives CASSLDPDHSSYNEQFF.

The V and J genes are TRBV12-5 and TRBJ1-1; D is perhaps TRBD1 (5 bases). V was cut by 6 bases and J by 2 bases, with 16 bases left in between. CDR3 length equals 15 residues. CDR1 and CDR2 (germline): LGHNT, FRNRAP. The CDR3 DNA sequence: TGTGCTAGTGGCCCTCCGGGACCCCTTAACACTGAAGCTTTCTTT. This gives the protein CASGPPGPLNTEAFF. The full variable domain, its missing parts supplied by reference TRBV12-5 and TRBJ1-1, is DARVTQTPRHKVTEMGQEVTMRCQPILGHNTVFWYRQTMMQGLELLAYFRNRAPLDDSGMPKDRFSAEMPDATLATLKIQPSEPRDSAVYFCASGPPGPLNTEAFFGQGTRLTVV.

The rearrangement links TRBV25-1 to TRBJ1-2; 8 nucleotides align to TRBD1. In germline, CDR1 is MGHDK, CDR2 SYGVNS. Trimming at V came to 8 bases and at J to 4 bases, leaving 12 bases not matched to a gene. The CDR3 is made up of 15 amino acids. The CDR3 spells CASAGGRGVSYGYTF. In DNA, the CDR3 is TGTGCCAGCGCAGGGGGCCGAGGGGTTAGCTATGGCTACACCTTC.

The chain uses TRBV14 and TRBJ1-4; TRBD1 is a possible D gene (5 bases). V was shortened by 3 bases and J by 0 bases, with 8 bases between the two germline ends. The V gene's germline CDR1 is SGHDN and CDR2 FVKESK. The CDR3 is 15 amino acids. CDR3 region: CASSHIGATNEKLFF. The CDR3 region has the DNA TGTGCCAGCAGCCACATAGGGGCAACTAATGAAAAACTGTTTTTT. Filled out from reference TRBV14 and TRBJ1-4, the complete variable domain reads EAGVTQFPSHSVIEKGQTVTLRCDPISGHDNLYWYRRVMGKEIKFLLHFVKESKQDESGMPNNRFLAERTGGTYSTLKVQPAELEDSGVYFCASSHIGATNEKLFFGSGTQLSVL.

The chain links TRBV19 to TRBJ2-7; a possible D gene is TRBD2 (6 bases). V lost 5 bases to trimming and J lost 4 bases, with 12 bases between them. Germline CDR1 reads LNHDA; CDR2 reads SQIVND (reference sequence). The length of the CDR3 is 13 residues. CDR3 sequence (DNA): TGTGCCAGTAGTCCCAGCGGAGGGTACGAGCAGTACTTC. Encoded protein: CASSPSGGYEQYF.

The chain links TRBV19 to TRBJ1-5; no clear D. Per germline, CDR1 LNHDA and CDR2 SQIVND (reference sequence). This CDR3 region has 15 residues. V was trimmed by 2 bases and J by 1 base, leaving 9 bases between them. The CDR3 protein is CASSINERSNQPQHF. The DNA for the CDR3 is TGTGCCAGTAGTATAAATGAACGGAGCAATCAGCCCCAGCATTTT.

The count of this clone is one. V and J are TRBV4-2 and TRBJ2-2, with a tentative D call TRBD1 (6 bases). This CDR3 is built from 15 residues. Trimming cost V 1 base and J 0 bases, with 6 bases left between them. Germline CDR1 reads LGHNA; CDR2 reads YNFKEQ. The CDR3 coding sequence is TGTGCCAGCAGCCAAGCAGGGGCGAACACCGGGGAGCTGTTTTTT. Its translation is CASSQAGANTGELFF.

The chain uses TRBV6-5 and TRBJ1-1, with D perhaps TRBD1 (5 bases). The germline CDR1 and CDR2 sequences are MNHEY and SVGAGI. Trimming left V 8 bases short and J 5 bases short, with 9 bases between. The CDR3 consists of 11 residues. The CDR3 DNA follows: TGTGCCAGCGGGGCAGGGACTGAAGCTTTCTTT. It specifies CASGAGTEAFF.

The chain uses TRBV5-1 and TRBJ1-1; D perhaps matches TRBD1 (5 bases). The CDR3 has 15 residues. Trimming stripped 0 bases from V and 1 base from J, with 10 bases between. Germline V lookup: CDR1 SGHRS, CDR2 YFSETQ. CDR3 in amino acids: CASSLEGRGNTEAFF. Written as DNA, the CDR3 is TGCGCCAGCAGCTTGGAGGGTAGGGGGAACACTGAAGCTTTCTTT.